The clone carrying this T cell receptor (beta chain) turned up a few times. TCRdb processed the 5' RACE reads anew with MiXCR; each CDR3 protein has one entry. Here the sample spans tens of thousands of distinct CDR3 sequences, 20% to 30% being singletons. Sequencing input: naive CD4+ T cells sorted from a lymph node. The sample's subset: naive CD4+ T cells, CD4+CD45RA+CD25-. The source is a female donor with breast cancer.

This chain's CDR3 is CASSPGTGGQETQYF. The CDR3 DNA is TGCGCCAGCAGCCCCGGGACAGGGGGACAAGAGACCCAGTACTTC. This chain joins TRBV5-1 and TRBJ2-5; TRBD1 matches at 11 bases. Looked up from germline, CDR1 is SGHRS and CDR2 is YFSETQ. The CDR3 runs 15 residues. V was pared by 4 bases and J by 2 bases, with 4 bases of the junction left unmatched.